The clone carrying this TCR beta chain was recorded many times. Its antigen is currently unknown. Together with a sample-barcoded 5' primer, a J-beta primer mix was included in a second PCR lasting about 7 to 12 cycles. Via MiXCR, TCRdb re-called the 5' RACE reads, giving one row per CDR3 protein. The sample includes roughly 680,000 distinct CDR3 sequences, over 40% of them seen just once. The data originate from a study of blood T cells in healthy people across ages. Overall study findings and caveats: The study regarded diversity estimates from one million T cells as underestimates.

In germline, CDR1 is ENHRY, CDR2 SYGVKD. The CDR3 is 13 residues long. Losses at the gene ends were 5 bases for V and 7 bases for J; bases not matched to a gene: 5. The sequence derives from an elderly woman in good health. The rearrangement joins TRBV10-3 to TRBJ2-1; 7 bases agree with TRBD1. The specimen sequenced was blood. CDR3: CAISRDSWNEQFF. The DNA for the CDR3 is TGTGCCATCAGTCGGGACAGCTGGAATGAGCAGTTCTTC.